This T cell receptor beta chain was obtained from a study of T cell responses to AZD1222 COVID-19 vaccine. Study-wide context: The analysis combined second doses at about 4 or about 12 weeks. Study-wide findings and caveats: Spike was spanned by vaccine-associated CD4 TCRs, which were dominant at 160-218 and 743-854. Clonal diversity may have been underestimated in mostly white British donors.

The CDR3 has 14 residues. CDR1 and CDR2 (germline): SGHRS, YFSETQ. V was clipped by 0 bases and J by 0 bases, with 3 bases between them. Libraries were prepared by immunoSEQ multiplex PCR; TCRdb keeps only in-frame clonotypes and omits some of them. The sample lists some 160,000 clones, just under 95% occurring once. Regarding this clone: Its antigen is unidentified. The same CDR3 can be traced to other DNA sequences in this sample.

Material: peripheral blood, obtained on day 0 of AZD1222 vaccination. V usage is TRBV5-1 and J usage is TRBJ1-4; no definite D call. The TCR comes from an adult in good health. The CDR3 reads CASSLDSTNEKLFF. CDR3 in DNA: TGCGCCAGCAGCTTGGACTCAACTAATGAAAAACTGTTTTTT.